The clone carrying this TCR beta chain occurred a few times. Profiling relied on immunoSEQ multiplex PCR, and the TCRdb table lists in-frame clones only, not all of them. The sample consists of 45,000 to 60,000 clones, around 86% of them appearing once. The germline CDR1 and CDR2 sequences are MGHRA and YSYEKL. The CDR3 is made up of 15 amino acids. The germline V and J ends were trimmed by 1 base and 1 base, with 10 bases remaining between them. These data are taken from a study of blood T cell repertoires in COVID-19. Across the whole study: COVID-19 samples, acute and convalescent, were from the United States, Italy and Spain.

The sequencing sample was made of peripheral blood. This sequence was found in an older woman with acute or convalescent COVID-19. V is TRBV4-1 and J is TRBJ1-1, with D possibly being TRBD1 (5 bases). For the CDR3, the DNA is TGCGCCAGCAGCCAAGGAGGAGGGGCGAACACTGAAGCTTTCTTT. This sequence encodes CASSQGGGANTEAFF.